This entry is about one T cell receptor (beta chain). These data belong to a study of radiotherapy plus CTLA-4 blockade in lung cancer. TCRdb keeps only in-frame clones here, not all; method: immunoSEQ multiplex PCR. This repertoire shows around 40,000 clones, 60% to 80% found once; its top ten account for 9.8%. Germline V CDR1 and CDR2: SGHNT, YYREEE (reference sequence). The length of the CDR3 is 14 residues. The V gene lost 4 bases and the J gene lost 3 bases, with 14 bases spanning the gap. The starting material was peripheral blood, obtained from a patient treated with radiotherapy plus ipilimumab. V usage is TRBV5-4 and J usage is TRBJ2-7, with a possible D match to TRBD2 (6 bases). The source of this sequence is a human donor with non-small cell lung cancer who had stable disease on radiotherapy plus ipilimumab. The CDR3 nucleotides are TGTGCCAGCAGCCTATCAGGGACTGTCTACGAGCAGTACTTC. Protein sequence: CASSLSGTVYEQYF.